Each of the 28 T cell receptor beta chains below was sequenced from the same sample in a study of T cell repertoires in cytomegalovirus infection. TCRdb redid the calling of the reads with MiXCR, one entry per CDR3 protein. The repertoire holds roughly 350,000 distinct CDR3 sequences, with about 35% as singletons. Their antigen targets remain unknown. Here the sequenced sample was cultured PBMCs, taken from culture after CMV antigen stimulation. Every receptor here comes from a human donor in good health (CMV status not recorded). Some clones in this sample may be carry-over from other donors' samples.

This clonotype was seen more than once but under ten times. V gene TRBV19 combines with J gene TRBJ2-5; 11 nucleotides line up with TRBD2. Germline V gives CDR1 LNHDA, CDR2 SQIVND (reference sequence). V was pared by 5 bases and J by 2 bases, with 13 bases of the junction left unmatched. This CDR3 contains 18 residues. CDR3 sequence (DNA): TGTGCCAGTAGTTTCTTCCAGAGACTAGCGGGGCCTCAAGAGACCCAGTACTTC. Translation: CASSFFQRLAGPQETQYF.

The sample holds a few counts of this clonotype. The chain uses TRBV7-2 and TRBJ1-4; 7 bases align to TRBD1. In germline, CDR1 is SGHTA, CDR2 FQGNSA. CDR3 size: 14 residues. J was trimmed by 9 bases and V by 1 base; bases with no gene match: 5. CDR3 region: CASSLGQGRKKLFF. The CDR3 nucleotides are TGTGCCAGCAGCTTAGGACAGGGCCGGAAAAAACTGTTTTTT.

The V gene is TRBV20-1, the J gene TRBJ2-5, with D unclear. From germline, CDR1 is DFQATT and CDR2 SNEGSKA (reference sequence). V was pared by 3 bases and J by 5 bases, with 13 bases between. The CDR3 loop spans 13 amino acids. In nucleotides, the CDR3 is TGCAGTGCTAGTTTTGGCGCCGGGGAGACCCAGTACTTC. This codes for CSASFGAGETQYF.

The rearrangement links TRBV6-5 to TRBJ2-5; 14 nucleotides line up with TRBD2. The ends lost 0 bases at V and 1 base at J; junction bases unmatched: 7. Germline V CDR1 and CDR2: MNHEY, SVGAGI. CDR3 length: 19 amino acids. CDR3 residues: CASSYSGLGLAGVQETQYF. The CDR3 nucleotides read TGTGCCAGCAGTTACTCCGGCCTGGGACTAGCGGGAGTCCAAGAGACCCAGTACTTC.

This clonotype was recorded at least ten times. The chain is built from TRBV7-2 and TRBJ1-6; perhaps TRBD1 as D (6 bases). CDR3 size: 15 residues. V was shortened by 5 bases and J by 7 bases, with 15 bases between the two germline ends. Germline V gene data show CDR1 as SGHTA and CDR2 as FQGNSA. CDR3 amino acids: CASSGGTPGNSPLHF. DNA of the CDR3: TGTGCCAGCAGCGGCGGGACACCGGGCAATTCACCCCTCCACTTT.

The chain recombines TRBV27 with TRBJ2-7; no definite D call. The CDR3 has 14 residues. Trimming shortened V by 5 bases and J by 1 base, and 12 bases separated the two germline ends. The germline gives CDR1 MNHEY, CDR2 SMNVEV (reference sequence). The CDR3: CASSIAATSYEQYV. The CDR3 DNA reads TGTGCCAGCAGTATAGCAGCCACTTCCTACGAGCAGTACGTC.

The chain employs TRBV11-3 and TRBJ2-2; 11 bases are a match to TRBD1. Per the germline V gene, CDR1 is SGHNT and CDR2 is YENEEA. The CDR3 totals 17 residues. The ends lost 4 bases at V and 6 bases at J; junction bases unmatched: 10. CDR3 nucleotide sequence: TGTGCCAGCAGCTCGGACAGGGGGCGCTTCGGCCCCGGGGAGCTGTTTTTT. It is translated as CASSSDRGRFGPGELFF.

This chain uses TRBV28 with TRBJ2-7; 9 bases align to TRBD2. The CDR3 extends over 15 amino acids. The ends lost 4 bases at V and 6 bases at J; junction bases unmatched: 10. In germline, CDR1 is MDHEN, CDR2 SYDVKM. CDR3 protein: CASSYPVAGAGEQYF. The DNA for the CDR3 is TGTGCCAGCAGTTATCCGGTAGCGGGAGCGGGCGAGCAGTACTTC.

The chain recombines TRBV28 with TRBJ2-7; 7 nucleotides agree with TRBD2. Germline V gene data show CDR1 as MDHEN and CDR2 as SYDVKM. With 4 bases clipped from V and 0 bases from J, the junction kept 6 bases outside the gene matches. CDR3 length: 15 amino acids. The CDR3 is CASSSLGGTSYEQYF. The CDR3 nucleotides are TGTGCCAGCAGTTCGCTCGGGGGGACCTCCTACGAGCAGTACTTC.

This clonotype has just a few counts. The chain is built from TRBV19 and TRBJ2-3; 9 positions match TRBD1. The V gene's germline CDR1 is LNHDA and CDR2 SQIVND (reference sequence). V lost 5 bases and J lost 1; bases outside the gene matches: 10. The CDR3 has 17 amino acids. CDR3 region: CASSPPSGQGGTDTQYF. CDR3 nucleotides: TGTGCCAGTAGTCCACCCTCGGGACAGGGTGGCACAGATACGCAGTATTTT.

The CDR3 region is CASGRQGSEKLFF. The CDR3 DNA reads as TGTGCCAGCGGACGACAGGGGTCTGAAAAACTGTTTTTT. This chain joins TRBV6-2 or TRBV6-3 and TRBJ1-4, with 8 bases fitting TRBD1. Germline CDR1 and CDR2: MNHEY and SVGEGT. The CDR3 extends over 13 amino acids. The junction had 6 bases not matched to a gene; V was cut back by 8 bases and J by 7 bases.

A few counts support this clonotype. The chain uses TRBV5-1 and TRBJ1-2; a weak D match, TRBD1 (6 bases). The germline V gene has CDR1 SGHRS and CDR2 YFSETQ. The V end was cut by 0 bases, the J end by 3 bases, with 12 bases between. The CDR3 is 15 amino acids. The CDR3 loop is CASSLDPGAHYGYTF. As DNA, the CDR3 is TGCGCCAGCAGCTTGGATCCGGGGGCCCACTATGGCTACACCTTC.

This clonotype was counted only a few times. This chain connects TRBV7-2 to TRBJ1-1; 7 nucleotides agree with TRBD1. Germline CDR1 reads SGHTA; CDR2 reads FQGNSA. Unmatched junction bases numbered 6, after V lost 0 bases and J lost 5 bases. The CDR3 has 15 amino acids. The CDR3 region is CASSLAFYRGTEAFF. The CDR3 bases are TGTGCCAGCAGCTTAGCGTTCTACAGGGGTACTGAAGCTTTCTTT.

This clonotype was seen a handful of times. The V gene is TRBV4-1, the J gene TRBJ2-5, with TRBD2 matching over 7 bases. The germline V gene encodes CDR1 MGHRA and CDR2 YSYEKL. This CDR3 has 17 amino acids. V lost 0 bases and J lost 5; bases outside the gene matches: 12. The CDR3 loop is CASSQEFSKGLGETQYF. CDR3 DNA sequence: TGCGCCAGCAGCCAAGAATTCAGTAAAGGACTAGGGGAGACCCAGTACTTC.

This clonotype was seen repeatedly, ten times or more. The V gene is TRBV7-2, the J gene TRBJ2-1, with 9 bases identical to TRBD1. Looked up from germline, CDR1 is SGHTA and CDR2 is FQGNSA. V lost 5 bases to trimming and J lost 7 bases; unmatched junction nucleotides: 6. The CDR3 is 14 residues long. For the CDR3, the DNA is TGTGCCAGCAGCGCCACAGGGGGCAGGAATGAGCAGTTCTTC. Its translation is CASSATGGRNEQFF.

V gene TRBV7-9 combines with J gene TRBJ2-7; D uncertain. The CDR3 runs 14 residues. Germline V lookup: CDR1 SEHNR, CDR2 FQNEAQ (reference sequence). Trimming removed 2 bases at V and 1 base at J, with 9 bases between. CDR3 loop: CASSLRPESYEQYF. CDR3 in DNA: TGTGCCAGCAGCTTACGACCCGAATCCTACGAGCAGTACTTC.

This clonotype was detected a few times. This chain uses TRBV7-9 with TRBJ2-6, with no clear D. V was shortened by 3 bases and J by 0 bases, with 12 bases between the two germline ends. Germline V gene data show CDR1 as SEHNR and CDR2 as FQNEAQ (reference sequence). This CDR3 spans 17 amino acids. In DNA, the CDR3 is TGTGCCAGCAGCTTGGGCACGGCTAGCTCTGGGGCCAACGTCCTGACTTTC. Encoded protein: CASSLGTASSGANVLTF. The whole variable domain, remainder taken from reference TRBV7-9 and TRBJ2-6, is DTGVSQNPRHKITKRGQNVTFRCDPISEHNRLYWYRQTLGQGPEFLTYFQNEAQLEKSRLLSDRFSAERPKGSFSTLEIQRTEQGDSAMYLCASSLGTASSGANVLTFGAGSRLTVL.

This clonotype was seen only a few times. Here the CDR3 DNA reads TGCGCCAGCAGCCAAGGGGTGATCGGAAACACCATATATTTT. Translation gives CASSQGVIGNTIYF. The chain joins TRBV4-3 to TRBJ1-3; D is ambiguous. Germline V gene data show CDR1 as LGHNA and CDR2 as YSLEER. CDR3 size: 14 residues. Trimming took 1 base from V and 4 from J, leaving 8 bases between them.

The gene calls are TRBV11-2 and TRBJ2-1; the match to TRBD2 covers 9 bases. The V gene's germline CDR1 is SGHAT and CDR2 FQNNGV. CDR3 length: 15 amino acids. V lost 8 bases and J lost 6; bases outside the gene matches: 11. The CDR3 spells CASLNPGLAGNEQFF. In nucleotides, the CDR3 is TGTGCCAGCCTCAATCCGGGACTAGCAGGCAATGAGCAGTTCTTC.

This rearrangement joins TRBV4-1 to TRBJ2-3; D perhaps matches TRBD2 (5 bases). The CDR3 totals 17 residues. The V end lost 4 bases, the J end lost 1 base, and 18 bases lay between the germline ends. Germline V gene lookup returns CDR1 MGHRA and CDR2 YSYEKL. The CDR3 is CASSLPASGPGTDTQYF. Written as DNA, the CDR3 is TGCGCCAGCAGCCTACCCGCAAGCGGCCCCGGCACAGATACGCAGTATTTT.

V usage is TRBV4-1 and J usage is TRBJ2-7; D not certain. V was pared by 2 bases and J by 1 base, with 12 bases between. Germline lookup yields CDR1 MGHRA and CDR2 YSYEKL. This CDR3 contains 15 residues. DNA for the CDR3: TGCGCCAGCAGCCAAATCGGTGCAGTTTCCTACGAGCAGTACTTC. Residues: CASSQIGAVSYEQYF.

V usage is TRBV7-2 and J usage is TRBJ2-3; 8 positions agree with TRBD2. Germline values: CDR1 SGHTA, CDR2 FQGNSA. The V segment lost 3 bases and the J segment 2 bases; nucleotides outside the gene matches: 4. The CDR3 is 15 amino acids. The CDR3 reads CASSFVSGATDTQYF. In DNA, the CDR3 is TGTGCCAGCAGCTTTGTTAGCGGGGCCACAGATACGCAGTATTTT.

The CDR3 DNA sequence: TGTGCCAGCAGCCGACGACTAGCGGGTTCCTCCTACAATGAGCAGTTCTTC. Protein product: CASSRRLAGSSYNEQFF. The V gene is TRBV7-6, the J gene TRBJ2-1; TRBD2 matches at 10 bases. Trimming took 5 bases from V and 0 from J; bases not matched to a gene: 7. The germline V gene has CDR1 SGHVS and CDR2 FNYEAQ. The CDR3 runs 17 residues. Drawing the rest from reference TRBV7-6 and TRBJ2-1, the complete variable domain is GAGVSQSPRYKVTKRGQDVALRCDPISGHVSLYWYRQALGQGPEFLTYFNYEAQQDKSGLPNDRFSAERPEGSISTLTIQRTEQRDSAMYRCASSRRLAGSSYNEQFFGPGTRLTVL.

The rearrangement joins TRBV4-3 to TRBJ1-2, with 11 bases matching TRBD1. V gave up 2 bases and J gave up 8 bases; unmatched junction bases: 7. CDR1 and CDR2 (germline): LGHNA, YSLEER. This CDR3 has 15 residues. The CDR3 DNA follows: TGCGCCAGCAGCCAAAGTCGGGACAGGGGGACCGGCTACACCTTC. Protein: CASSQSRDRGTGYTF.

This clonotype has a handful of counts. The chain combines TRBV7-2 with TRBJ2-3; 11 positions match TRBD1. This CDR3 contains 16 residues. In germline, CDR1 is SGHTA, CDR2 FQGNSA. V lost 3 bases, J lost 3 bases, and 5 bases stayed unmatched. The CDR3 DNA sequence: TGTGCCAGCAGCTTCGGACAGGGGGCGCGGACAGATACGCAGTATTTT. Translation: CASSFGQGARTDTQYF. The full variable domain, completed using reference TRBV7-2 and TRBJ2-3, is GAGVSQSPSNKVTEKGKDVELRCDPISGHTALYWYRQSLGQGLEFLIYFQGNSAPDKSGLPSDRFSAERTGGSVSTLTIQRTQQEDSAVYLCASSFGQGARTDTQYFGPGTRLTVL.

This clonotype was seen at least ten times. The chain is built from TRBV7-2 and TRBJ2-5; D unclear. Germline V lookup: CDR1 SGHTA, CDR2 FQGNSA. The length of the CDR3 is 14 residues. Trimming shortened V by 5 bases and J by 1 base, and 11 bases separated the two germline ends. The CDR3 spells CASSPRRVQETQYF. The CDR3 region has the DNA TGTGCCAGCAGCCCCCGACGTGTCCAAGAGACCCAGTACTTC.

This sequence joins TRBV5-6 and TRBJ2-7, with D tentatively TRBD1 (6 bases). V was trimmed by 4 bases and J by 3 bases, leaving 11 bases between them. The CDR3 extends over 13 amino acids. Germline V lookup: CDR1 SGHDT, CDR2 YYEEEE. Written as DNA, the CDR3 is TGTGCCAGCAGCGGGGACACCCTCTACGAGCAGTACGTC. Amino acid sequence: CASSGDTLYEQYV.

V usage is TRBV4-3 and J usage is TRBJ2-7; D unresolved. Trimming cost V 0 bases and J 7 bases, with 13 bases left between them. Germline CDR1 and CDR2: LGHNA and YSLEER. CDR3 length: 14 residues. This CDR3 is CASSQDSLGREQYF. The CDR3 DNA follows: TGCGCCAGCAGCCAAGATTCGCTTGGCAGGGAGCAGTACTTC.